The T cell receptor (beta chain) described here comes from a study of siplizumab effects on memory and regulatory T cells. Study-wide results and limits: Tregs proliferating in siplizumab cultures lacked confirmation of their suppressive function. Of the proliferating CD4+ or CD8+ clones, roughly 75-97% lacked a naive or memory phenotype that could be assigned. Among alloreactive clones, only a minor fraction mapped to unstimulated subsets. Naive T cells seemed more diverse than memory cells; they also seemed major alloresponse contributors.

V trimming: 5 bases; J trimming: 3 bases; junction bases outside the gene matches: 4. The CDR3 loop spans 14 amino acids. From germline, CDR1 is MNHNS and CDR2 SASEGT. Generated by immunoSEQ multiplex PCR, the TCRdb table keeps only in-frame clones and is missing some. Here the sample spans some 90,000 clones, 85% to 90% being singletons. Worth noting for this clone: As yet, its antigen is unknown.

The clonotype comes from a human donor in good health. V and J are TRBV6-1 and TRBJ1-5; 7 bases agree with TRBD1. Input material: CD4+ T cells sorted from blood. CDR3 sequence: CASSPGQDNQPQHF. CDR3 DNA sequence: TGTGCCAGCAGTCCCGGACAGGACAATCAGCCCCAGCATTTT.